This T cell receptor (beta chain) comes out of a study of T-cell reconstitution after alpha-beta-depleted transplantation in children. Regarding the study as a whole: Some patients' high day-60 TCRbeta diversity was attributed to recipient cells surviving conditioning. One year post-transplant, T-cell counts and diversity were largely derived from T cells produced anew. Reports say that about two months after transplant, the alpha-beta T cells came out of several hundred graft clones that had expanded.

Trimming removed 9 bases from V and 2 bases from J, with 17 bases in between. Germline CDR1 and CDR2: LNHNV and YYDKDF (reference sequence). This CDR3 is 15 amino acids long. A library of TCRbeta sequences, prepared with unique molecular identifiers, was generated. From the PCR reads, TCRdb called clonotypes with MiXCR, one entry per CDR3 protein. Seen here are a few hundred thousand distinct CDR3 sequences, 10% to 15% observed once, and the top ten hold about 2%. In this sample, this clonotype turned up many times. Its antigen is unknown. The TCR comes from a male patient aged 10-17 years who had a stem cell transplant for acute myeloid leukemia, so the T cells may come from the graft donor. The sequenced sample was PBMCs, mostly from graft donor cells, obtained 360 days after TCRalphabeta/CD19-depleted stem cell transplant. The rearrangement joins TRBV15 to TRBJ2-4; D unresolved. CDR3 residues: CATAATAGSKNIQYF. The CDR3 bases are TGTGCCACAGCTGCTACGGCCGGGTCCAAAAACATTCAGTACTTC.